The sequence of this TCR beta chain was determined in a study of shared T cell receptors in the human thymus. CDR1 is LGHNT, CDR2 FRNRAP, per germline. The CDR3 spans 16 residues. With V trimmed by 2 bases and J by 0 bases, 6 bases remained unmatched. Profiled with immunoSEQ multiplex PCR; TCRdb holds only in-frame clones, not every one. The sample records under 850,000 clones, around nine tenths being singletons. These same data were also listed under a study on human thymus T cells. That study reports: From resections taken during corrective heart surgery, the thymus tissue was obtained. Thymic and blood repertoires appeared to display a bias in their usage of V and J genes.

This TCR derives from a boy less than two years old with a congenital heart defect. Sequenced material: thymocytes. This chain connects TRBV12-5 to TRBJ1-2, with 7 bases matching TRBD1. The CDR3 reads CASGLTRDRTNYGYTF. CDR3 nucleotide sequence: TGTGCTAGTGGTTTGACTCGGGACAGAACTAACTATGGCTACACCTTC.